This entry concerns a single T cell receptor (beta chain). Its antigen is currently unknown. This sample was included in a study of shared clonotypes between healthy human individuals. Study observations and caveats: Naive subsets generally exceeded memory subsets in estimated richness.

TCRdb's copy holds only in-frame clones and misses some; the assay was immunoSEQ multiplex PCR. This sample yields more than 900,000 clones, of which around 78% are seen a single time; under 0.8% belongs to the top ten. Germline loops: CDR1 SGHRS, CDR2 YFSETQ. The CDR3 totals 14 residues. Trimming left V 1 base short and J 3 bases short, with 11 bases between. The specimen sequenced was memory CD4+ T cells from PBMCs. Indicated subset: CD45RA-negative fraction. The chain couples TRBV5-1 to TRBJ2-7, with D perhaps matching TRBD1 or TRBD2 (5 bases each). The clonotype originates from a man between 18 and 35 years old in good health. Some clones in this sample may be carry-over from other donors' samples. The CDR3, as DNA: TGCGCCAGCAGCTTGTCAGGGACCCGCTACGAGCAGTACTTC. Translating gives CASSLSGTRYEQYF.